The rows below give T cell receptor beta chains drawn from one sample of a study of blood T cell repertoires in COVID-19. Sequencing used immunoSEQ multiplex PCR; TCRdb keeps in-frame clones, though not all of them. Of around 260,000 clones in the sample, around 84% were seen once. The source material was peripheral blood. Receptors originate from a man between 60 and 75 years old with acute or convalescent COVID-19. Both conserved end residues are part of each CDR3. D genes are given only for firm matches. Size is omitted from some rows. Given values are once, few, many or a class for expanded clones.

clone_size	d_call	v_call	j_call	cdr3_nt	cdr3_aa
-	TRBD2	TRBV6-5	TRBJ2-1	TGTGCCAGCAGTCTTACTAGCGGGGGGAATGAGCAGTTCTTC	CASSLTSGGNEQFF
few	-	TRBV4-1	TRBJ1-3	TGCGCCAGCAGCCAAGCATTCAGAAACACCATATATTTT	CASSQAFRNTIYF
-	TRBD1	TRBV6-6	TRBJ2-7	TGTGCCAGCAGCTCAAATTCCGGGACAGGGGTCCACGAGCAGTACTTC	CASSSNSGTGVHEQYF
-	-	TRBV6-6	TRBJ2-1	TGTGCCAGCAGTTTCCCGGGGAATGAGCAGTTCTTC	CASSFPGNEQFF
-	TRBD1	TRBV18	TRBJ1-4	TGTGCCAGCTCCTCGGGACAGCAAAACGGGGAAAAACTGTTTTTT	CASSSGQQNGEKLFF
-	-	TRBV5-1	TRBJ2-2	TGCGCCAGCAGCGGCCGGGGAAAGGGAGACACCGGGGAGCTGTTTTTT	CASSGRGKGDTGELFF
-	-	TRBV3-1/TRBV3-2	TRBJ2-7	TGTGCCAGCAGCCAAGAAGGGACACAGCAGTACTTC	CASSQEGTQQYF
-	-	TRBV28	TRBJ2-4	TGTGCCAGCAGTTCCCAGATCCTAGCCAAAAACATTCAGTACTTC	CASSSQILAKNIQYF
-	TRBD2	TRBV14	TRBJ2-5	TGTGCCAGCAGCCCCGGACTAGCGGGGTGGGAGACCCAGTACTTC	CASSPGLAGWETQYF
-	-	TRBV29-1	TRBJ2-4	TGCAGCGCTGGCGTGGCGGACATTCAGTACTTC	CSAGVADIQYF
-	-	TRBV6-2/TRBV6-3	TRBJ2-5	TGTGCCAGCAGTCCCACGGGGGTCCAAGAGACCCAGTACTTC	CASSPTGVQETQYF
-	-	TRBV9	TRBJ2-2	TGTGCCAGCGCGCCGGGGACAAGAATTTCCGGGGAGCTGTTTTTT	CASAPGTRISGELFF
few	TRBD2	TRBV4-3	TRBJ2-1	TGCGCCAGCAGCCGACTAGCGGGAGCGTTAAGCTCCTACAATGAGCAGTTCTTC	CASSRLAGALSSYNEQFF
once	TRBD1	TRBV29-1	TRBJ1-3	TGCAGCGTTGGTGACAGGGGGACTGGAAACACCATATATTTT	CSVGDRGTGNTIYF
few	TRBD1	TRBV19	TRBJ1-2	TGTGCCAGTAGTACGAGACAGGGCGGAGGGGGCTATGGCTACACCTTC	CASSTRQGGGGYGYTF
-	-	TRBV5-1	TRBJ2-3	TGCGCCAGCAGCCCCGGAGGGTCAGATACGCAGTATTTT	CASSPGGSDTQYF
-	-	TRBV2	TRBJ2-7	TGTGCCAGCAGTTCGTCGGCCTTCGGGGTGCAGTACTTC	CASSSSAFGVQYF
-	-	TRBV27	TRBJ2-7	TGTGCCAGCAGTTTAATGGGGGGAACCTACGAGCAGTACTTC	CASSLMGGTYEQYF
-	-	TRBV7-9	TRBJ2-7	TGTGCCAGCAGCTTAGGCCCCGGGGAGCAGTACTTC	CASSLGPGEQYF
-	-	TRBV10-3	TRBJ2-1	TGTGCCATCAATCCTTACAATGAGCAGTTCTTC	CAINPYNEQFF
-	-	TRBV6-1	TRBJ1-3	TGTGCCAGCAGTGAAGTCCCGGGAGCGTCTGGAAACACCATATATTTT	CASSEVPGASGNTIYF
medium-sized	TRBD1	TRBV30	TRBJ1-1	TGTGCCTGGCGGAGATGGACAGGGAGCACTGAAGCTTTCTTT	CAWRRWTGSTEAFF
-	TRBD1	TRBV27	TRBJ2-5	TGTGCCAGCAGTTTATCCCGGGACAGGGTAGTGACCCAGTACTTC	CASSLSRDRVVTQYF
-	-	TRBV5-6	TRBJ1-5	TGTGCCAGCAGCTTGAGAGATCAGCCCCAGCATTTT	CASSLRDQPQHF
-	-	TRBV6-1	TRBJ1-5	TGTGCCAGCAGTGAAGGTACAGTTAGCAATCAGCCCCAGCATTTT	CASSEGTVSNQPQHF
once	TRBD1	TRBV2	TRBJ1-2	TGTGCCAGCAGGACAGGGGTTAACTATGGCTACACCTTC	CASRTGVNYGYTF
once	TRBD2	TRBV2	TRBJ2-5	TGTGCCAGCAGTGAGAGGTCTAGCGGGGGACCCCAGACCCAGTACTTC	CASSERSSGGPQTQYF
-	-	TRBV19	TRBJ2-3	TGTGCCACCTCGGGGTCCTGGGCAGATACGCAGTATTTT	CATSGSWADTQYF
once	-	TRBV5-1	TRBJ2-3	TGCGCCAGCAGCTTGGAAGGGGTGGTCACAGATACGCAGTATTTT	CASSLEGVVTDTQYF
once	TRBD2	TRBV4-1	TRBJ2-3	TGCGCCAGCAGCCAATATGCGGCGGGGGGGCCTAGAGATACGCAGTATTTT	CASSQYAAGGPRDTQYF
-	TRBD2	TRBV7-9	TRBJ2-3	TGTGCCAGCAGCTTGGGCGGGAGGGCCAGGAAGGACACAGATACGCAGTATTTT	CASSLGGRARKDTDTQYF
-	-	TRBV3-1/TRBV3-2	TRBJ1-4	TGTGCCAGCAGGAACAGGGTCTCAAATGAAAAACTGTTTTTT	CASRNRVSNEKLFF
-	TRBD1	TRBV28	TRBJ2-7	TGTGCCAGCAATAAGGGACAGGACTACGAGCAGTACTTC	CASNKGQDYEQYF
-	TRBD2	TRBV15	TRBJ2-7	TGTGCCACCATAAGAGGTGGAAATAGCGGGAGTGGCGAGCAGTACTTC	CATIRGGNSGSGEQYF
few	-	TRBV21-1	TRBJ2-3	TGTGCCAGCAGCAAATTAGCTAGCGGGGGGGAGGGGACAGATACGCAGTATTTT	CASSKLASGGEGTDTQYF
-	-	TRBV10-3	TRBJ1-6	TGTGCCACGGGGGGCGTCCAGGGGCGCATTTCACCCCTCCACTTT	CATGGVQGRISPLHF
-	-	TRBV5-8	TRBJ2-5	TGTGCCAGCAGCTTGGGGCGACAGGGAGGAGGAGAGACCCAGTACTTC	CASSLGRQGGGETQYF
-	TRBD2	TRBV19	TRBJ2-2	TGTGCCACCAAGGGACTAGCGGGAGGAGCCTACACCGGGGAGCTGTTTTTT	CATKGLAGGAYTGELFF
-	-	TRBV6-2/TRBV6-3	TRBJ2-5	TGTGCCAGCAGTTCGCCCCCGGCAGGTTTCCAAGAGACCCAGTACTTC	CASSSPPAGFQETQYF
-	TRBD1	TRBV4-1	TRBJ2-5	TGCGCCAGCAGCCGGGAACAGGGGGACCAAGAGACCCAGTACTTC	CASSREQGDQETQYF
-	TRBD1	TRBV5-1	TRBJ2-7	TGCGCCAGCAGCTCAGGACAGGGCGGATACGAGCAGTACTTC	CASSSGQGGYEQYF
-	TRBD1	TRBV6-6	TRBJ1-2	TGTGCCAGCAGTTACTCGGGACAGGGGAACTATGGCTACACCTTC	CASSYSGQGNYGYTF
-	TRBD2	TRBV13	TRBJ2-1	TGTGCCAGCAGCTTGGGACTAGCGAGGAATGAGCAGTTCTTC	CASSLGLARNEQFF
-	-	TRBV19	TRBJ2-1	TGTGCCAGTAGTATCGGTCGGGAGTTCAATGAGCAGTTCTTC	CASSIGREFNEQFF
-	TRBD1	TRBV5-1	TRBJ2-6	TGCGCCAGCAGCTTACGGACAGGGGACTATGGGGCCAACGTCCTGACTTTC	CASSLRTGDYGANVLTF
-	-	TRBV21-1	TRBJ1-5	TGTGCCAGCAGCCAAAGACAGGGCCGGTGGCAGCCCCAGCATTTT	CASSQRQGRWQPQHF
-	-	TRBV9	TRBJ2-7	TGTGCCAGCAGCGTAGGGCGGGGCCCCTACGAGCAGTACTTC	CASSVGRGPYEQYF
-	-	TRBV10-3	TRBJ1-2	TGTGCCATCAGTGCTACGCCTAACTATGGCTACACCTTC	CAISATPNYGYTF
few	TRBD1	TRBV7-9	TRBJ2-7	TGTGCCAGCAGCTTAGTCGTGGACAGGACGACCTACGAGCAGTACTTC	CASSLVVDRTTYEQYF
-	TRBD1	TRBV10-3	TRBJ2-5	TGTGCCATCAGTGAGTCGGGGGACAGGGGCCAAGAGACCCAGTACTTC	CAISESGDRGQETQYF
-	-	TRBV7-8	TRBJ1-3	TGTGCCAGCAGCCCCCCGCTAGGGGCCAGCTCTGGAAACACCATATATTTT	CASSPPLGASSGNTIYF
-	TRBD1	TRBV18	TRBJ1-2	TGTGCCAGCTCACCGGCGGGGACAGGGAGGGTAGGCACCTTC	CASSPAGTGRVGTF
once	TRBD1	TRBV29-1	TRBJ2-7	TGCAGCGTCTCCGGGACAGGGGGCCCAGGGGACGAGCAGTACTTC	CSVSGTGGPGDEQYF
-	TRBD1	TRBV5-6	TRBJ1-5	TGTGCCAGCAGCTTTTCCGGGACAGGGATGTATAGCAATCAGCCCCAGCATTTT	CASSFSGTGMYSNQPQHF